Below, 2 T cell receptor beta chains from the same sample are listed, as sequenced in a study of T cell changes during pregnancy in multiple sclerosis. Clones were read by immunoSEQ multiplex PCR, and TCRdb kept only the in-frame ones, dropping some. Of about 79,000 clones listed, approximately 92% are singletons. Specimen: peripheral blood, collected in the second trimester of pregnancy. Receptors originate from a female donor in good health, enrolled as a control in a pregnancy study.

The rearrangement links TRBV6-5 to TRBJ2-7; 7 nucleotides match TRBD1. V lost 5 bases and J lost 2; bases outside the gene matches: 6. The V gene's germline CDR1 is MNHEY and CDR2 SVGAGI. There are 14 residues in the CDR3. The CDR3 DNA reads TGTGCCAGCAGTAGCACGGACAGGCCCTACGAGCAGTACTTC. Amino acids: CASSSTDRPYEQYF.

The V call is TRBV9, the J call TRBJ2-5, with no clear D. V shed 9 bases and J shed 2 bases, with 11 bases lying between them. The V gene's germline CDR1 is SGDLS and CDR2 YYNGEE. The CDR3 totals 12 residues. The CDR3 DNA follows: TGTGCCAACCCGCTAAGACAAGAGACCCAGTACTTC. Translating it yields CANPLRQETQYF.